Described below is a single TCR beta chain sequence and its context. The sample comes from a study of blood T cell repertoires in COVID-19. Study as a whole: Nucleic acid was either cDNA or gDNA, and it came from T cells, B-cell-depleted T cells, or PBMCs.

Germline V gene sequence: CDR1 SGHAT, CDR2 FQNNGV. This CDR3 is 15 amino acids long. Trimming removed 5 bases from V and 5 bases from J; junction bases left unmatched: 9. In the authors' workflow: Amplification of reference gene primers was used by the study to estimate nucleated cell counts. The repertoire was sequenced with immunoSEQ multiplex PCR; TCRdb's copy has only in-frame clones and lacks some. Clone size and V and J calls were adopted from that table, with D and trimming inferred from the DNA. There are some 57,000 clones in the sample; 91% occur only once, and 6.5% lies in the top ten. The chain has TRBV11-2 and TRBJ2-5; 9 bases map to TRBD1. The sample taken for sequencing was peripheral blood. The sequence was collected from a middle-aged man with active COVID-19. The CDR3 here is CASSPTGGAGETQYF. CDR3 bases: TGTGCCAGCAGCCCTACAGGGGGCGCGGGGGAGACCCAGTACTTC.